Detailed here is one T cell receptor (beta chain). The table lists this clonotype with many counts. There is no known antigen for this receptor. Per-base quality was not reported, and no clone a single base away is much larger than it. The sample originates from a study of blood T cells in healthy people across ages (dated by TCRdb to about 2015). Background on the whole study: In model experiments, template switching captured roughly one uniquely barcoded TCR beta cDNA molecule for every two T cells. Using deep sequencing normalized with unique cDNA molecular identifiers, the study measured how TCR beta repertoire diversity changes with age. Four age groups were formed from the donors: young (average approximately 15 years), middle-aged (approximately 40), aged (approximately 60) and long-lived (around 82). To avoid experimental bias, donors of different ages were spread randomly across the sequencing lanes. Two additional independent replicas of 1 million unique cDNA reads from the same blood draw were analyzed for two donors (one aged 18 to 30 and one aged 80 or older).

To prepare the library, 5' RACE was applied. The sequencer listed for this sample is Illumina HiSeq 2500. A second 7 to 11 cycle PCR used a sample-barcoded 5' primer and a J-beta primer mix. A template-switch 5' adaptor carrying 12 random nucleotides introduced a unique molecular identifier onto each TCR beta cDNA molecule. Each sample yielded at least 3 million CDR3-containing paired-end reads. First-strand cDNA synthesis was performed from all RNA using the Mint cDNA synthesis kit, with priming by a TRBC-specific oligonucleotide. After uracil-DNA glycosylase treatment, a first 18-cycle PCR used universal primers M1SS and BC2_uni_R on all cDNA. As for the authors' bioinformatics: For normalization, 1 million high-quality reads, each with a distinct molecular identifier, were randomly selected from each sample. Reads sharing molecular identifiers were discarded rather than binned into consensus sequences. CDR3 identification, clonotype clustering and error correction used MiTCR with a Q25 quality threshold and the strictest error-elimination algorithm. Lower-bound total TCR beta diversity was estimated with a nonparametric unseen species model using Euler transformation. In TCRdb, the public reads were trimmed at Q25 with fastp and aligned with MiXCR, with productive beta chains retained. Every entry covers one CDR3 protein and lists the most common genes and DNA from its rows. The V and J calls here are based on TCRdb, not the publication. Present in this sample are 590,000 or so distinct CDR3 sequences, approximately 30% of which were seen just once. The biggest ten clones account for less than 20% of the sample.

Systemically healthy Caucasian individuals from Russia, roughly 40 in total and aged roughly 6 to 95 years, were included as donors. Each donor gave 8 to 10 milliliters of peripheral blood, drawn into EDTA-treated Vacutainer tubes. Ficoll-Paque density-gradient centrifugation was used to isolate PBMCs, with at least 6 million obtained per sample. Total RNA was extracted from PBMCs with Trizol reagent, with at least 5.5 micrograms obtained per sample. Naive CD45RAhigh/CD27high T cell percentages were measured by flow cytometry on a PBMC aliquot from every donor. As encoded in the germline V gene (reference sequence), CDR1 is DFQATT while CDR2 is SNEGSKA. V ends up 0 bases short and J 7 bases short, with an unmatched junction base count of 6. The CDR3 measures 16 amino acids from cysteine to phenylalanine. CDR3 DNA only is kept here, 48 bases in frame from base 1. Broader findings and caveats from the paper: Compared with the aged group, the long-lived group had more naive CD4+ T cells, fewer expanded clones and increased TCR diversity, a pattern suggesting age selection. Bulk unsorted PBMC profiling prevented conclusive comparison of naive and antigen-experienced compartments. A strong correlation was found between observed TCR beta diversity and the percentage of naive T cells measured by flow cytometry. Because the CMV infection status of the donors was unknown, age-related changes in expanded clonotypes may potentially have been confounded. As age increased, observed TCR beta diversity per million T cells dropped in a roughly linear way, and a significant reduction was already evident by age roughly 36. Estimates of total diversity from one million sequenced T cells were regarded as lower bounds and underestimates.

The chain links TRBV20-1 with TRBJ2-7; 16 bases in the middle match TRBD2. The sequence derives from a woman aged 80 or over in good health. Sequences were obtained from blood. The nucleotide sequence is TGCAGTGCTAGAGATATGGGACTAGCGGGAGGGTGGGAGCAGTACTTC. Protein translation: CSARDMGLAGGWEQYF.